This T cell receptor (beta chain) was identified in a study of B cell selection in AIRE deficiency. Broader study findings: Approximately 32% of healthy-donor shared Treg TCRbeta sequences appeared in patient Tconv cells.

About this clone: What it recognizes is unknown.

TCRdb keeps only in-frame clones here, not all; method: immunoSEQ multiplex PCR. The sample holds roughly 18,000 clones, just over 90% seen once. The regulatory T cell sort gate was CD4+CD25hiCD127low/negative. Between the trimmed V and J ends, which lost 0 bases and 8 bases, there was a span of 11 bases. This CDR3 has 13 amino acids. The germline gives CDR1 SGHNT, CDR2 YYREEE (reference sequence). The sequence was obtained from a human donor in good health. The chain uses TRBV5-4 and TRBJ1-2; TRBD1 might be the D (5 bases). Material: CD4+CD25+ Tregs sorted from PBMCs. The CDR3 DNA is TGTGCCAGCAGCTTGGCGGGACCAGGAGGCTACACCTTC. This encodes CASSLAGPGGYTF.